The rows below give T cell receptor beta chains drawn from one sample of a study of T cell repertoires in cytomegalovirus infection. These TCRs' antigens remain unknown. MiXCR was run by TCRdb on the reads, yielding one entry per CDR3 protein. The sample has about 900,000 distinct CDR3 sequences; 25% to 40% are singletons. Sample: cultured CD8+ T cells from PBMCs, taken from culture after CMV antigen stimulation. Receptors originate from a human donor in good health (CMV status not recorded). Some clones in this sample may be carry-over from other donors' samples. The CDR3 runs from the conserved cysteine through the conserved F or W. Each record gives: V gene, CDR3 protein.

TRBV9	CASSDGTTSGNTIYF
TRBV5-5	CASSMTGPGGNQPQHF
TRBV7-9	CARGRGWDEQFF
TRBV7-9	CASSTDGSNQPQYF
TRBV20-1	CSARDQGGAGLGEKLFF
TRBV18	CASSPPSGEADTQYF
TRBV25-1	CASSEWGGDYEQYF
TRBV28	CASSPPGQGAGQETQYF
TRBV20-1	CSARGPVEDLYEQYF
TRBV12-5	CASGWGHTNEKLFF
TRBV6-5	CASMWGHKAFF
TRBV15	CATRAQRTGLEGFF
TRBV11-3	CASSLGTSGGPQYF
TRBV7-4	CASSSRLAKNTGELFF
TRBV12-5	CASGLTHFEAFF
TRBV27	CASSPLAGDTQETQYF
TRBV7-9	CASSWGQTDTQYF
TRBV19	CASRKSYGGATNEKLFF
TRBV7-7	CASSFLYPGQKDQETQYF
TRBV27	CASSEGPNSPLHF
TRBV15	CATKGPDTEAFF
TRBV6-2/TRBV6-3	CANSPITTVPFYNEQFF
TRBV9	CASSVVSWPRTELEDTQYF
TRBV7-6	CASSSYLGTTEAFF
TRBV6-1	CASSEGRSAHEQYF
TRBV9	CASSGRGHSGANVLTF
TRBV6-2/TRBV6-3	CASSYEGGRTDTQYF
TRBV10-3	CAISEGDRHSNQPQHF
TRBV6-5	CASSPGGPPGNEQFF
TRBV7-6	CASSLGSIANYGYTF
TRBV27	CASSLSRSPGAWTEAFF
TRBV10-1	CASSERALQETQYF
TRBV12-3/TRBV12-4	CASSELPAGVQETQYF
TRBV6-5	CASSYTENYRHGYTF
TRBV4-3	CASSQRGEAGELFF
TRBV10-3	CAIRELASSYNEQFF
TRBV10-3	CAISAQNTEAFF
TRBV20-1	CSARGRQNSYEQYF
TRBV12-3/TRBV12-4	CASRSPSSHYGYTF
TRBV6-1	CASSHNSGGADTQYF
TRBV5-4	CASSLFKDGLVTEAFF
TRBV6-1	CASKNAGQGNEQYF
TRBV20-1	CSARDRGASGGSYEQYF
TRBV7-8	CASSLVGQGYGYTF
TRBV4-3	CASSQGALNEAFF
TRBV7-9	CASKETGGGNEQFF
TRBV6-6	CASSYSIAGLTDTQYF
TRBV12-5	CASGLSPHRGQGLAGELFF
TRBV5-4	CASSSDDRGYNTGELFF
TRBV7-3	CASSPAAGDLIGELFF
TRBV27	CASTAGNGFTEAFF
TRBV14	CASSQENAGGYGYTF
TRBV2	CASGGGAPYEQYF
TRBV7-6	CASSSELESGELFF
TRBV10-3	CAISERTVQGTQCF
TRBV7-9	CASSEPGHLAKNIQYF
TRBV12-5	CARGLGISNNQPQHF
TRBV7-2	CASSPRENPYGYTF
TRBV20-1	CSARHSGQGWLNQPQHF
TRBV12-3/TRBV12-4	CASTPLDRGRTDTQYF